This T cell receptor (beta chain) came from a study of cytomegalovirus exposure and HLA in healthy donors. The overall study: Earlier sequencing of some 170 million T cells yielded fewer than 140 million unique TCR beta sequences. Study outcomes and limitations: In a later analysis, at a false discovery rate of 0.05, 15,000 to 20,000 TCR beta sequences matched HLA alleles. Reported findings show TCR beta sequences accurately forecast HLA-A and HLA-B alleles in most subjects.

Per germline, CDR1 SSHAT and CDR2 FNYEAQ (reference sequence). The CDR3 consists of 15 residues. Of note for this clone: The antigen is not known. An end of the junction differs from the germline gene, which may be a read error.

A multiplex PCR was run with 60 Vbeta primers and 13 Jbeta primers. Repertoires were generated with immunoSEQ multiplex PCR, while TCRdb's copy carries only in-frame clones and drops some. The profile shows 75,000 to 90,000 clones, over 75% of them singletons. Sequences were obtained from PBMCs. The rearrangement joins TRBV7-7 to TRBJ2-2; D perhaps matches TRBD2 (5 bases). This sequence originates from a man between 45 and 60 years old in good health and CMV-seronegative. CDR3 in DNA: TGTGCTAGCAGCCTCACGGACTCGAACACCGGGGAGCTGTTTTTT. Translated, it gives CASSLTDSNTGELFF.